The rows below give T cell receptor beta chains drawn from one sample of a study of beta chain features in type 1 diabetes. TCRdb keeps only in-frame clones here, not all; method: immunoSEQ multiplex PCR. The profile shows a few hundred thousand clones, roughly 14% of them singletons. The sample comprised naive CD4+ T cells from blood. The receptor source for this set is a woman between 18 and 30 years old with type 1 diabetes. The CDR3 runs from the conserved cysteine through the conserved F or W. A D gene is named only where the DNA matches it firmly. Clone size, where shown, is once, few, many, or a class for clones that have expanded.

abundance	v_gene	d_gene	j_gene	CDR3nt	CDR3aa
few	TRBV29-1	NA	TRBJ1-2	TGCAGCGTTCGGCCCACCCCAACCGACTCCTATGGCTACACCTTC	CSVRPTPTDSYGYTF
NA	TRBV7-9	TRBD2	TRBJ2-3	TGTTGGGGGACTAGCGAAAACCCTAGGGCAGATACGCAGTATTTT	CWGTSENPRADTQYF
many	TRBV29-1	TRBD1	TRBJ2-5	TGCAGCGTCGCGGGACAGGTCCAAGAGACCCAGTACTTC	CSVAGQVQETQYF
NA	TRBV18	NA	TRBJ2-1	TGTGCCAGCTCACCATCGCGGGGCCGGGGACGCATCCTCAATGAGCAGTTCTTC	CASSPSRGRGRILNEQFF
NA	TRBV30	TRBD1	TRBJ1-4	TGTGCCTGCCAACGGGACAGCTCTAATGAAAAACTGTTTTTT	CACQRDSSNEKLFF
NA	TRBV30	NA	TRBJ1-3	TGTGCCTGGAGTTTACAGGGCTTCTCTGGAAACACCATATATTTT	CAWSLQGFSGNTIYF
few	TRBV29-1	NA	TRBJ1-3	TGCAGCGTCACCGGACAGATTGGAAACACCATATATTTT	CSVTGQIGNTIYF
few	TRBV10-3	TRBD1	TRBJ1-5	TGTGCCATCAGTCCACGGACAGGACAGGATCAGCCCCAGCATTTT	CAISPRTGQDQPQHF
few	TRBV9	NA	TRBJ1-2	TGTGCCAGCAGCGTAGACGGGTCGGGGGGTTATGGCTACACCTTC	CASSVDGSGGYGYTF
few	TRBV5-4	NA	TRBJ2-1	TGTGCCAGCAGCTTTACGGTACGGGAGTGGAATGAGCAGTTCTTC	CASSFTVREWNEQFF
NA	TRBV5-6	NA	TRBJ1-2	TGTGCCAGCAGCTCGCCAACTACCCGGAGGGGCTATGGCTACACCTTC	CASSSPTTRRGYGYTF
few	TRBV6-1	NA	TRBJ1-1	TGTGCCACCGACACAGAGCTGAACACTGAAGCTTTCTTT	CATDTELNTEAFF
NA	TRBV10-3	NA	TRBJ1-2	TGTGCCATCAACAGTAACTATGGCTACACCTTC	CAINSNYGYTF
few	TRBV28	TRBD2	TRBJ2-1	TGTGCCAGCAGTACGGCCAGCGGGAGCTACAATGAGCAGTTCTTC	CASSTASGSYNEQFF
NA	TRBV9	NA	TRBJ2-7	TGTGCCAGCAGCGTAGCACCTCACGGGGATACCAGCTCCTACGAGCAGTACTTC	CASSVAPHGDTSSYEQYF
few	TRBV19	NA	TRBJ2-2	TGTGCCAGTAGGAGGGCGGGGGAGCTGTTTTTT	CASRRAGELFF
few	TRBV7-9	NA	TRBJ1-2	TGTGCCAGCAGCCAGGACGGACTCTATGGCTACACCTTC	CASSQDGLYGYTF
few	TRBV28	TRBD1	TRBJ1-5	TGTGCCAGCAGCTCGACAGGGGTTGTGGGTCAGCCCCAGCATTTT	CASSSTGVVGQPQHF
few	TRBV29-1	TRBD1	TRBJ2-3	TGCAGCGTTGGACAGGGGCACCTCCGAGATACGCAGTATTTT	CSVGQGHLRDTQYF
NA	TRBV11-2	NA	TRBJ1-1	TGTGCCAGCAGGTCGACAGGTTTGAACACTGAAGCTTTCTTT	CASRSTGLNTEAFF
few	TRBV2	NA	TRBJ1-4	TGTGCCAGCTGCCCAAGGGGGACTAATGAAAAACTGTTTTTT	CASCPRGTNEKLFF
NA	TRBV18	NA	TRBJ1-1	TGTGCCAGCTCAGAGGACAGGAACACTGAAGCTTTCTTT	CASSEDRNTEAFF
NA	TRBV30	NA	TRBJ2-5	TGTGCCTGGAGTGTAGTGGAGGGAGAGACCCAGTACTTC	CAWSVVEGETQYF
NA	TRBV5-1	TRBD2	TRBJ2-3	TGCGCCAGCAGCTTGGGGACTAGCGAGGGCACAGATACGCAGTATTTT	CASSLGTSEGTDTQYF
NA	TRBV7-9	TRBD1	TRBJ2-7	TGTGCCAGCAGCTCTAGGGACAGGGGGCGGTACGAGCAGTACTTC	CASSSRDRGRYEQYF
few	TRBV5-1	TRBD2	TRBJ2-5	TGCGCCAGCAGCCCAGGGCGGGGGGCGCCGTGGCAAGAGACCCAGTACTTC	CASSPGRGAPWQETQYF
few	TRBV18	NA	TRBJ2-5	TGTGCCAGCTCACCACGAAGTGCAGGGTGGGAGACCCAGTACTTC	CASSPRSAGWETQYF
NA	TRBV19	NA	TRBJ2-3	TGTGCCAGTGCCCCCCAGTATTTGGCAGATACGCAGTATTTT	CASAPQYLADTQYF
few	TRBV28	NA	TRBJ2-7	TGTGCCAGCAGTTTACAGGGATACGAGCAGTACTTC	CASSLQGYEQYF
NA	TRBV27	NA	TRBJ2-6	TGTGCCAGCAGTTTGTCCAGGGGCCAAGGTGGGGCCAACGTCCTGACTTTC	CASSLSRGQGGANVLTF
few	TRBV28	NA	TRBJ2-2	TGTGCCAGCAGATCTACCGGGGAGCTGTTTTTT	CASRSTGELFF